The clone carrying this TCR beta chain was seen repeatedly, ten times or more. Its specificity is not known. This CDR3 has 15 residues. Time point noted: sample taken at primary tumor resection. Tumor, nontumor lung or frozen PBMC supplied whole RNA, sequenced without sorting. Every cDNA TCR molecule received its own unique molecular identifier. TCRdb independently ran MiXCR on the 5' RACE reads; one entry per CDR3 protein. The sample records about 15,000 distinct CDR3 sequences, 6.2% being singletons. The record originates from a study of spatial heterogeneity in lung cancer. Study-wide points: The number of expanded tumor alpha and beta chains correlated with mutation number.

The sequences come from lung tumor tissue, collected at surgery. J is TRBJ1-4 and V is TRBV12-3 or TRBV12-4, with 8 bases that match TRBD1. This sequence was found in a male donor with early-stage non-small cell lung cancer. CDR3 DNA sequence: TGTGCAGACGTTTATGTAAGGACAGGGAATGAAAAACTGTTTTTT. This codes for CADVYVRTGNEKLFF.